These 7 T cell receptor beta chains were all obtained from the same sample, sequenced in a study of blood T cell dynamics during melanoma immunotherapy. This table comes from immunoSEQ multiplex PCR, and its TCRdb copy is limited to in-frame clones, with some not included. The data show 9,500 or so clones, around 89% seen once. Time point defined: pre-treatment baseline. The sample in question was blood, obtained from a patient treated with checkpoint blockade. The receptors derive from a human donor with melanoma.

This clone was counted once. This rearrangement joins TRBV5-1 to TRBJ2-1; 7 bases are shared with TRBD1. CDR3 length: 16 amino acids. Per the germline V gene, CDR1 is SGHRS and CDR2 is YFSETQ. J was trimmed by 2 bases and V by 4 bases; bases with no gene match: 9. This CDR3 reads CASSHRQGSTYNEQFF. The CDR3 DNA reads as TGCGCCAGCAGCCATCGACAGGGTTCAACCTACAATGAGCAGTTCTTC.

This chain links TRBV6-1 with TRBJ2-5; D perhaps matches TRBD1 (6 bases). CDR1 MNHNS and CDR2 SASEGT come from the germline V gene. There are 14 residues in the CDR3. V was pared by 6 bases and J by 1 base, with 12 bases between. For the CDR3, the DNA is TGTGCCAGCAGACCTTACAGGGCCCAAGAGACCCAGTACTTC. This codes for CASRPYRAQETQYF.

This chain uses TRBV19 with TRBJ2-5, with D perhaps given as TRBD1 or TRBD2 (5 bases each). The CDR3 has 13 residues. Between the trimmed V and J ends, which lost 8 bases and 2 bases, there was a span of 12 bases. Per germline, CDR1 LNHDA and CDR2 SQIVND (reference sequence). CDR3 sequence (DNA): TGTGCCAGTGGGGGTGGCAGACAAGAGACCCAGTACTTC. Its protein product is CASGGGRQETQYF.

The chain is built from TRBV11-1 and TRBJ1-1; 7 nucleotides line up with TRBD1. The CDR3 has 14 residues. Germline assignment: CDR1 SGHAT and CDR2 FQDESV (reference sequence). V dropped 2 bases and J dropped 4; count of bases not matched to a gene: 4. CDR3 region: CASSLSRGSTEAFF. CDR3 nucleotide sequence: TGTGCCAGCAGCTTAAGCAGGGGGTCCACTGAAGCTTTCTTT. Looking up the rest from reference TRBV11-1 and TRBJ1-1 gives the full variable domain: EAEVAQSPRYKITEKSQAVAFWCDPISGHATLYWYRQILGQGPELLVQFQDESVVDDSQLPKDRFSAERLKGVDSTLKIQPAELGDSAMYLCASSLSRGSTEAFFGQGTRLTVV.

The V and J genes are TRBV10-2 and TRBJ2-7; possibly TRBD2 for D (5 bases). The V end was cut by 0 bases, the J end by 5 bases, with 8 bases between. There are 13 residues in the CDR3. CDR1 and CDR2 from the germline V gene are WSHSY and SAAADI. The CDR3 sequence is CASSESAGDEQYV. The CDR3 DNA is TGCGCCAGCAGTGAGTCTGCCGGGGACGAGCAGTACGTC.

The gene calls are TRBV5-1 and TRBJ2-2; TRBD2 is a possible D gene (5 bases). CDR1 and CDR2 (germline): SGHRS, YFSETQ. The V and J ends lost 1 base and 4 bases respectively, with 17 bases between them. The CDR3 totals 17 residues. The CDR3 loop is CASSLLPITRGTGELFF. The CDR3 DNA reads TGCGCCAGCAGCTTGCTCCCCATAACTAGAGGCACCGGGGAGCTGTTTTTT.

The chain links TRBV2 to TRBJ2-2; 8 bases line up with TRBD2. The CDR3 spans 15 residues. With V trimmed by 4 bases and J by 4 bases, 5 bases remained unmatched. The V gene's germline CDR1 is SNHLY and CDR2 FYNNEI. Written as DNA, the CDR3 is TGTGCCAGCAGTGTCGGCGGGGGGCTCACCGGGGAGCTGTTTTTT. It encodes CASSVGGGLTGELFF.